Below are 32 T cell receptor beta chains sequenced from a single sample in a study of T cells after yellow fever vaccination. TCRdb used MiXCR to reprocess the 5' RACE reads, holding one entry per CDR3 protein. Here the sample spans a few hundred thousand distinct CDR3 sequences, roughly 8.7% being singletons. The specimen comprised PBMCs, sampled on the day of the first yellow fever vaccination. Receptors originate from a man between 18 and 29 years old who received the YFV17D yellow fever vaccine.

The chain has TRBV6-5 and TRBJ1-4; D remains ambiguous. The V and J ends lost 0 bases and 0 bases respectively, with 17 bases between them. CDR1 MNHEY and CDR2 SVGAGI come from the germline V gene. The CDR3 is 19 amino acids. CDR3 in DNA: TGTGCCAGCAGTTACTCGGGGTCGGGATCAACTGCAACTAATGAAAAACTGTTTTTT. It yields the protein CASSYSGSGSTATNEKLFF.

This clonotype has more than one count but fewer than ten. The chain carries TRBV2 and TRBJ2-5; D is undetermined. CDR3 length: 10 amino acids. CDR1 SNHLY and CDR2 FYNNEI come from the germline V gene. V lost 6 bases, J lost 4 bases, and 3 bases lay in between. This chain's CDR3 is CASRVETQYF. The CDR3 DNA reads TGTGCCAGCAGGGTAGAGACCCAGTACTTC.

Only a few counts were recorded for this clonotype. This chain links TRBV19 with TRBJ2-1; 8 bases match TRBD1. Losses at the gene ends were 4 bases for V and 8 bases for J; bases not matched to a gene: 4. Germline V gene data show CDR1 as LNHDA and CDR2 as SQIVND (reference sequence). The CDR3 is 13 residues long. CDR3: CASSNQGAYEQFF. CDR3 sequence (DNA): TGTGCCAGTAGTAATCAGGGGGCTTATGAGCAGTTCTTC. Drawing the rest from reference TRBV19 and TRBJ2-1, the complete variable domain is DGGITQSPKYLFRKEGQNVTLSCEQNLNHDAMYWYRQDPGQGLRLIYYSQIVNDFQKGDIAEGYSVSREKKESFPLTVTSAQKNPTAFYLCASSNQGAYEQFFGPGTRLTVL.

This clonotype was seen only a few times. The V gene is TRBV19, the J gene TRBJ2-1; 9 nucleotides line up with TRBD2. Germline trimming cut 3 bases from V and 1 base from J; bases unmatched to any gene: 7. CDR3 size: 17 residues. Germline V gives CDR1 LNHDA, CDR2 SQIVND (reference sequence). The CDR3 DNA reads TGTGCCAGTAGTATGGGGCGGGGGGGCCCTTCCTACAATGAGCAGTTCTTC. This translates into CASSMGRGGPSYNEQFF.

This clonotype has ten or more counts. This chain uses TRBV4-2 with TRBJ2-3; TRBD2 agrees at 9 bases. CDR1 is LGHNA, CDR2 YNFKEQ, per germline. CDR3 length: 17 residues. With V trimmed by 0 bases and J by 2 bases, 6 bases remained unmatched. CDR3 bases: TGTGCCAGCAGCCAAGATTGGCGGGGGGGATACACAGATACGCAGTATTTT. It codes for CASSQDWRGGYTDTQYF.

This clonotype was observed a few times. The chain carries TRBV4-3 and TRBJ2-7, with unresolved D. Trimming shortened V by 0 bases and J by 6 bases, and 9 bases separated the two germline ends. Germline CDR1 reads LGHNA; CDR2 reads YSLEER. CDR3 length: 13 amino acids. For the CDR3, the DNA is TGCGCCAGCAGCCAAGATCTGGGGTCCGAGCAGTACGTC. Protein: CASSQDLGSEQYV.

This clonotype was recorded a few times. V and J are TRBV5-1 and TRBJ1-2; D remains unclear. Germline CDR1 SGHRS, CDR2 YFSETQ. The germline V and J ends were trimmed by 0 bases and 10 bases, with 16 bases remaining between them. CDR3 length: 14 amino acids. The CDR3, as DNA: TGCGCCAGCAGCTTGGGTCCCCCCGAGCCTCTCTACACCTTC. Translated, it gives CASSLGPPEPLYTF.

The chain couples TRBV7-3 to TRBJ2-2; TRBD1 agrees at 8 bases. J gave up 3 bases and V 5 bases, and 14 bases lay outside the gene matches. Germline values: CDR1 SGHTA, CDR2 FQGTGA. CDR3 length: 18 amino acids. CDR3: CASSPAGGTGFHTGELFF. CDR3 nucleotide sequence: TGTGCCAGCAGCCCAGCAGGGGGGACAGGTTTTCACACCGGGGAGCTGTTTTTT.

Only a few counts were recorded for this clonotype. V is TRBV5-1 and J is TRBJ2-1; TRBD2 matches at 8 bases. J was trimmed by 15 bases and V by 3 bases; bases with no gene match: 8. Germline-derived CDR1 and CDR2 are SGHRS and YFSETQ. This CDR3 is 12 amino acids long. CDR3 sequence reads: CASSSGTRVTFF. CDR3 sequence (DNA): TGCGCCAGCAGCTCCGGGACTAGGGTGACGTTCTTC.

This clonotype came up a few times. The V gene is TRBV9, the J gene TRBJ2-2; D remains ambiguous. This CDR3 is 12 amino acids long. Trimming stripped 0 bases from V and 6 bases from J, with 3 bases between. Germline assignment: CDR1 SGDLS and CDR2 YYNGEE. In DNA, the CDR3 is TGTGCCAGCAGCGTAGGTTCCGGGGAGCTGTTTTTT. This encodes CASSVGSGELFF.

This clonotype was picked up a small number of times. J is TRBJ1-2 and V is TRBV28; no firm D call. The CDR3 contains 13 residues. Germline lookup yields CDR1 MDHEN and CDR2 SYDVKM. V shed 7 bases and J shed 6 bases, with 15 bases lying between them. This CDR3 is CASTETGYNGYTF. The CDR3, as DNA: TGTGCCAGCACCGAAACGGGATATAATGGCTACACCTTC.

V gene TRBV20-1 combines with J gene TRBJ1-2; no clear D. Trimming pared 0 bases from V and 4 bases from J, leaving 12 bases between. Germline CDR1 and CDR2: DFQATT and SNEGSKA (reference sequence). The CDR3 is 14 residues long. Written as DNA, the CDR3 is TGCAGTGCTAGAGATCTCCAGCTGTCCTATGGCTACACCTTC. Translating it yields CSARDLQLSYGYTF.

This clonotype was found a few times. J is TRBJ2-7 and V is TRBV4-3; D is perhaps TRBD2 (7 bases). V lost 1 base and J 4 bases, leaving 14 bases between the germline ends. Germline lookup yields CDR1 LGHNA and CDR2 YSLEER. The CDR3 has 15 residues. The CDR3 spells CASSQGVGGAYEQYF. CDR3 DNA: TGCGCCAGCAGCCAAGGGGTAGGGGGGGCGTACGAGCAGTACTTC.

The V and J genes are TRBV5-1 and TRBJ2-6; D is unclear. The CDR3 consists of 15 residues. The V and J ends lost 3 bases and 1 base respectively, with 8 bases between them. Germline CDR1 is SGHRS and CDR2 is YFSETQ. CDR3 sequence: CASSSSSSGANVLTF. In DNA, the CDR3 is TGCGCCAGCAGCTCCTCCTCTTCTGGGGCCAACGTCCTGACTTTC.

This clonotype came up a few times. The CDR3 sequence is CSAQTGTGSSAYGYTF. CDR3 bases: TGCAGTGCCCAAACCGGGACAGGGTCTTCGGCCTATGGCTACACCTTC. The chain uses TRBV20-1 and TRBJ1-2, with 9 bases fitting TRBD1. CDR1 and CDR2 (germline): DFQATT, SNEGSKA (reference sequence). Trimming took 6 bases from V and 4 from J; bases not matched to a gene: 15. CDR3 size: 16 residues.

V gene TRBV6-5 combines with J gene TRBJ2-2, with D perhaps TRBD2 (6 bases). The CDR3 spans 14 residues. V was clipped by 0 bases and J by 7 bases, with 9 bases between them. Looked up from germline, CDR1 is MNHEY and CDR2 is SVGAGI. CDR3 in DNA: TGTGCCAGCAGTTACTCTAGGGGAGGCGGGGAGCTGTTTTTT. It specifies CASSYSRGGGELFF.

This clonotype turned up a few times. The CDR3: CSAYLLGVGRGGDTEAFF. The CDR3 bases are TGCAGTGCTTATTTGTTAGGTGTGGGCAGGGGGGGAGACACTGAAGCTTTCTTT. This chain uses TRBV20-1 with TRBJ1-1; 7 bases are a match to TRBD1. V was pared by 5 bases and J by 3 bases, with 21 bases of the junction left unmatched. The CDR3 length is 18 residues. Germline V CDR1 and CDR2: DFQATT, SNEGSKA (reference sequence).

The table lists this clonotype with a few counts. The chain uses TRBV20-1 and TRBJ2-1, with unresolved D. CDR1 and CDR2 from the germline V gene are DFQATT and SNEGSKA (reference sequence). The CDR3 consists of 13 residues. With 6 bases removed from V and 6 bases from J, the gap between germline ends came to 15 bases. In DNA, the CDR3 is TGCAGTGCCGGTGCCGTAGTTGCCAATGAGCAGTTCTTC. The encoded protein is CSAGAVVANEQFF.

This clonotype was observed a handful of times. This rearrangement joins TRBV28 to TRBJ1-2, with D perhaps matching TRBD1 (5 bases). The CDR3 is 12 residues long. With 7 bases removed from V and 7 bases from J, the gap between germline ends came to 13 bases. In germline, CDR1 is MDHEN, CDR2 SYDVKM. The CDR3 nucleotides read TGTGCCAGCAAATCAGGGTCGGCTGGCTACACCTTC. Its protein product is CASKSGSAGYTF.

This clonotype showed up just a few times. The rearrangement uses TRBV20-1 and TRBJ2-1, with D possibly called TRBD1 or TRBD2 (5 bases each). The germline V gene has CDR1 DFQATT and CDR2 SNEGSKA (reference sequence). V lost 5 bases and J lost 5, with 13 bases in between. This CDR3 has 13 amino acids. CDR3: CSAVGWDHNEQFF. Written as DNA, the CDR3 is TGCAGTGCTGTGGGGTGGGACCACAATGAGCAGTTCTTC.

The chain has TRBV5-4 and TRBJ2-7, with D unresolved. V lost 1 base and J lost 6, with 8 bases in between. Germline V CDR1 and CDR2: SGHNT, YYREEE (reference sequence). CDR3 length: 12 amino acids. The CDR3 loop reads CASSLFPGEQYF. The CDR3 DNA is TGTGCCAGCAGCTTGTTTCCTGGCGAGCAGTACTTC.

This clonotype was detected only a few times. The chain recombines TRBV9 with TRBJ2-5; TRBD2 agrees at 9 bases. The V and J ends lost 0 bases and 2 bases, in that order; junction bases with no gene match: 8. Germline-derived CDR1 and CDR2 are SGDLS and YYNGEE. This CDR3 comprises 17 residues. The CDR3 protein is CASSVGGTSHLQETQYF. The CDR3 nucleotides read TGTGCCAGCAGCGTAGGAGGGACTAGCCACCTACAAGAGACCCAGTACTTC.

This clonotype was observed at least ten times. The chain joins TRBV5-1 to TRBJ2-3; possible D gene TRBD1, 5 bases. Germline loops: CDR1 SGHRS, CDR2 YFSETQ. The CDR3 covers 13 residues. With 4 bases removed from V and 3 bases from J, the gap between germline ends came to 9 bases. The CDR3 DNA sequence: TGCGCCAGCAGCGTGGCAGGGACAGATACGCAGTATTTT. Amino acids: CASSVAGTDTQYF.

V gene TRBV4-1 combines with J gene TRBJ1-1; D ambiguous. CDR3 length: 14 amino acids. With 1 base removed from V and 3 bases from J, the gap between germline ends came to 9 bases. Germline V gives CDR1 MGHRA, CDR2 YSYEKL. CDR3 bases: TGCGCCAGCAGCCAAGGAAGATACGACACTGAAGCTTTCTTT. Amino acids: CASSQGRYDTEAFF.

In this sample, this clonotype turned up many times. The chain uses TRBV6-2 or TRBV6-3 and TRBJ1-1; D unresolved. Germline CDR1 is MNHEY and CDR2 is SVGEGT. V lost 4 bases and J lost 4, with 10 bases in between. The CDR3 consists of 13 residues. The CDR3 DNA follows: TGTGCCAGCAGTTGGGAAGTGGGCACTGAAGCTTTCTTT. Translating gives CASSWEVGTEAFF.

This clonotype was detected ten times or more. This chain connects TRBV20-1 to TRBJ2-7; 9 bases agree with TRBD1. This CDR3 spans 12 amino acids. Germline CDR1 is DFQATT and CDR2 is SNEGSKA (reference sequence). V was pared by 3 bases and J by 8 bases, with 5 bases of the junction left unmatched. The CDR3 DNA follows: TGCAGTGCTAGGGGGACAGGGTTGCAGCAGTACTTC. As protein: CSARGTGLQQYF.

Here the CDR3 reads CASSVSRTDNEQFF. CDR3 nucleotides: TGTGCCAGCAGCGTAAGCCGGACAGACAATGAGCAGTTCTTC. The chain combines TRBV9 with TRBJ2-1, with D maybe TRBD1 (6 bases). Trimming took 1 base from V and 5 from J, leaving 10 bases between them. The CDR3 loop spans 14 amino acids. Germline CDR1 SGDLS, CDR2 YYNGEE.

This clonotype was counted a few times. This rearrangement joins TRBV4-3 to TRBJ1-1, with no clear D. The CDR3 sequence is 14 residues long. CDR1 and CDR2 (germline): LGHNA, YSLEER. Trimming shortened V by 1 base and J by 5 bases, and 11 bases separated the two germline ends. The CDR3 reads CASSQGWDGTEAFF. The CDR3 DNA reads TGCGCCAGCAGCCAAGGGTGGGATGGTACTGAAGCTTTCTTT.

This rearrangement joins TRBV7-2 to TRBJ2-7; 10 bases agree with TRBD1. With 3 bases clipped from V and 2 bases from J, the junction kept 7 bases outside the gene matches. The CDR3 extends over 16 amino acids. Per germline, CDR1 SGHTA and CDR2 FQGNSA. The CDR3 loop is CASSFGGTGDPYEQYV. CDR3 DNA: TGTGCCAGCAGCTTTGGGGGGACAGGGGATCCCTACGAGCAGTACGTC.

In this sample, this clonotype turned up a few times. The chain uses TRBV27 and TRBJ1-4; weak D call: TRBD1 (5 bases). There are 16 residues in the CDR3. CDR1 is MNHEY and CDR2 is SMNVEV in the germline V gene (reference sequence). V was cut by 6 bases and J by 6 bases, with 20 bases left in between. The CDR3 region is CASSPDPQGGDEKLFF. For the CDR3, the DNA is TGTGCCAGCAGCCCCGATCCCCAGGGCGGAGATGAAAAACTGTTTTTT.

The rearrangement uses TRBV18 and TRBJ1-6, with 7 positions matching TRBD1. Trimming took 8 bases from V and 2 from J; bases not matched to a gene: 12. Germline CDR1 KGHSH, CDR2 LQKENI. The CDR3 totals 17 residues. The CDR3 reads CASNRGFSSAYNSPLHF. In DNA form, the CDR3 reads TGTGCCAGCAACAGGGGTTTTAGCAGCGCCTATAATTCACCCCTCCACTTT.

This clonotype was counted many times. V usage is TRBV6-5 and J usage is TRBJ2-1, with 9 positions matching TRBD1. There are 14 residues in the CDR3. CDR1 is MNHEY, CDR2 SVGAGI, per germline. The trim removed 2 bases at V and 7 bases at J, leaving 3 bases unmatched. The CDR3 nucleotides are TGTGCCAGCAGTTACCGGACAGGGGCGAATGAGCAGTTCTTC. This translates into CASSYRTGANEQFF.